This T cell receptor beta chain was obtained from a study of spatial heterogeneity in lung cancer. Study as a whole: PBMC samples from follow-up, when available, were sequenced at a median of about two years post-resection. Mean representation of each unique TCR and UMI combination in the raw reads exceeded 9.5 occurrences.

Broader study findings: Blood showed ubiquitous tumor TCRs more often at resection than at routine follow-up.

CDR1 and CDR2 from the germline V gene are SGHTA and FQGNSA. The ends lost 5 bases at V and 1 base at J; junction bases unmatched: 7. CDR3 length equals 16 residues. Time point given: blood at routine non-recurrence follow-up after resection. Frozen PBMC, nontumor lung or tumor provided whole RNA, which was sequenced unsorted. The table lists this clonotype with many counts. What it binds is unknown. One entry per CDR3 protein, called by TCRdb with MiXCR from the 5' RACE reads. The repertoire holds approximately 41,000 distinct CDR3 sequences, with over 9.5% as singletons. The chain combines TRBV7-2 with TRBJ2-2, with TRBD2 matching 7 bases. The source is a female donor with early-stage non-small cell lung cancer. Sequencing used PBMCs, obtained at follow-up. CDR3 loop: CASSLQPSGNTGELFF. The CDR3 DNA reads as TGTGCCAGCAGCCTACAACCTAGCGGGAACACCGGGGAGCTGTTTTTT.